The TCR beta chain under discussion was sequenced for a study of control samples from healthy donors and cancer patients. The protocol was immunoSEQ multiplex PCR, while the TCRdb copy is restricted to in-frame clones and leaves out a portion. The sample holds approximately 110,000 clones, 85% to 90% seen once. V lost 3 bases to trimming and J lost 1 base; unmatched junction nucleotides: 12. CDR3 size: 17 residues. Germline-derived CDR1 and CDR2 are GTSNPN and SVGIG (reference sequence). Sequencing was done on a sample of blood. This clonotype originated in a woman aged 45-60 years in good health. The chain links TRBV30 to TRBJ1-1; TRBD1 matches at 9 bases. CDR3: CAWRRKGQGRANTEAFF. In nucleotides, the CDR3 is TGTGCCTGGAGGAGAAAGGGACAGGGACGGGCGAACACTGAAGCTTTCTTT.